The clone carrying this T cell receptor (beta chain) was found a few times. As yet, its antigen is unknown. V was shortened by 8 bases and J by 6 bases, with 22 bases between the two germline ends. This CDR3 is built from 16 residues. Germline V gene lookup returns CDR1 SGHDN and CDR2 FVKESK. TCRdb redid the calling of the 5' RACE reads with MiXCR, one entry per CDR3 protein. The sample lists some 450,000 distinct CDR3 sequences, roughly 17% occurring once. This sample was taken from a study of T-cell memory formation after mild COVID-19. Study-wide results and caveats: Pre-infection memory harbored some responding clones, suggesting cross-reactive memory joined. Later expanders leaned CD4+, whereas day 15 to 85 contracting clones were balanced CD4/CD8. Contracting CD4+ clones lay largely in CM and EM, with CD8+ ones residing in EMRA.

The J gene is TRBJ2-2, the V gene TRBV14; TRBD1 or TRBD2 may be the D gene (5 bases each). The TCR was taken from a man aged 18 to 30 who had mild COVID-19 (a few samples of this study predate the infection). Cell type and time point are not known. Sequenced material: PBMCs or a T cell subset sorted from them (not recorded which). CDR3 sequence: CASAPRGTIGPGELFF. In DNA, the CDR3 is TGTGCCAGCGCTCCGAGAGGGACCATCGGTCCCGGGGAGCTGTTTTTT.